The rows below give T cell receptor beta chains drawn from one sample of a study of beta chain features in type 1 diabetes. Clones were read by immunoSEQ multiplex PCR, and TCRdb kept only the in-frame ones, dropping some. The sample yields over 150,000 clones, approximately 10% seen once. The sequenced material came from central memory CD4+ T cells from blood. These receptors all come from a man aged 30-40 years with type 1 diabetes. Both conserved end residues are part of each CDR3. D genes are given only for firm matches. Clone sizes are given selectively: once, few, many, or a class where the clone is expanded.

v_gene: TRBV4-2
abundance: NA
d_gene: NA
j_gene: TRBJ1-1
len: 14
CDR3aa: CASSQDSLNTEAFF
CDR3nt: TGTGCCAGCAGCCAGGACAGCCTGAACACTGAAGCTTTCTTT

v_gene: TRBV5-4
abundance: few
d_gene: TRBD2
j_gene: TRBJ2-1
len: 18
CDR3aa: CASSHATSKADQGNEQFF
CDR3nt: TGTGCCAGCAGCCATGCGACTAGCAAAGCAGATCAGGGCAATGAGCAGTTCTTC

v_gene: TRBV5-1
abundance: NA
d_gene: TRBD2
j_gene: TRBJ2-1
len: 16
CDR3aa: CASSFTPGGPMNEQFF
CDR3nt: TGCGCCAGCAGCTTCACCCCGGGAGGGCCGATGAATGAGCAGTTCTTC

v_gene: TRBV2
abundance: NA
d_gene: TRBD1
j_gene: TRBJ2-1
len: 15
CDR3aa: CASIAGQGGYNEQFF
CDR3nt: TGTGCCAGCATTGCTGGACAGGGGGGCTACAATGAGCAGTTCTTC

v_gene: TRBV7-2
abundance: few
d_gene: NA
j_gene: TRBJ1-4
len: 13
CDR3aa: CATAGGVNEKLFF
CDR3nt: TGTGCCACCGCCGGAGGGGTTAATGAAAAACTGTTTTTT

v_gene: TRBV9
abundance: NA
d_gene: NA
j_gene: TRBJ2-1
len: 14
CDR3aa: CASSRLTSFNEQFF
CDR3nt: TGTGCCAGCAGCAGGTTGACTAGTTTTAACGAGCAGTTCTTC

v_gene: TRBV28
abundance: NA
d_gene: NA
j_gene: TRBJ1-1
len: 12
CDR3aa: CASMGQGTEAFF
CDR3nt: TGTGCCAGCATGGGGCAGGGGACTGAAGCTTTCTTT

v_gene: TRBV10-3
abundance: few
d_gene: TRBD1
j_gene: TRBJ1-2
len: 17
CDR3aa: CAISPAPGQGGNYGYTF
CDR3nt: TGTGCCATCAGTCCGGCTCCGGGACAGGGGGGAAACTATGGCTACACCTTC

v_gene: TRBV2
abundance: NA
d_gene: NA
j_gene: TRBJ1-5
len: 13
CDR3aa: CASTLEVNQPQHF
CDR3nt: TGTGCCAGCACCCTAGAAGTCAATCAGCCCCAGCATTTT

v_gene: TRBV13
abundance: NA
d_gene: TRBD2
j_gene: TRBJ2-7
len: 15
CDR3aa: CASSRGTSGLYEQYF
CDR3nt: TGTGCCAGCAGCAGGGGGACTAGCGGACTATACGAGCAGTACTTC

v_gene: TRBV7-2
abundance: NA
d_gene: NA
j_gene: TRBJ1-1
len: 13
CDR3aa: CASSFAVNTEAFF
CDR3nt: TGTGCCAGCAGCTTTGCAGTTAACACTGAAGCTTTCTTT

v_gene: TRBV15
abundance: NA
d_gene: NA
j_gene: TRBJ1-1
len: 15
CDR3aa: CATSRVVNLNTEAFF
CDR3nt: TGTGCCACCAGCAGAGTTGTAAACTTGAACACTGAAGCTTTCTTT

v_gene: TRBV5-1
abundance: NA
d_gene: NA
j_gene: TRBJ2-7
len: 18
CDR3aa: CASSLVPTGAGAVYEQYF
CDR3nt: TGCGCCAGCAGCTTGGTACCGACAGGGGCGGGAGCCGTTTACGAGCAGTACTTC

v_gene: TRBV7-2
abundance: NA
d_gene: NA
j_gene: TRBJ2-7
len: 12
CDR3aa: CASSLASLAQYF
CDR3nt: TGTGCCAGCAGCTTAGCGAGCCTTGCGCAGTACTTC

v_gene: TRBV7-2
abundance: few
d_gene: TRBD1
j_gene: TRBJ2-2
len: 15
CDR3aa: CASSPDRDYTGELFF
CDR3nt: TGTGCCAGCAGCCCGGACAGGGACTACACCGGGGAGCTGTTTTTT

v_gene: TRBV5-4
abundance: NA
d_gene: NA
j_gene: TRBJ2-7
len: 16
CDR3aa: CASSPGGTGSPYEQYF
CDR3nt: TGTGCCAGCAGCCCTGGGGGGACGGGTTCCCCCTACGAGCAGTACTTC

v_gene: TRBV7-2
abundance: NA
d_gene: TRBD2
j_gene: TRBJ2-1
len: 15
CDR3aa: CASSFGLAGGNEQFF
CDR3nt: TGTGCCAGCAGCTTCGGACTAGCGGGAGGCAATGAGCAGTTCTTC

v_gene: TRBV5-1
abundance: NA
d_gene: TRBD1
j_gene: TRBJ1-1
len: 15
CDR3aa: CASSTQTGEGTEAFF
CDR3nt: TGCGCCAGCAGTACGCAGACAGGGGAAGGTACTGAAGCTTTCTTT

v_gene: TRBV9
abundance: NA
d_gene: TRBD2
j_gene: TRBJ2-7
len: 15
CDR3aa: CASSVDAGGGYEQYF
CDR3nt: TGTGCCAGCAGCGTAGACGCTGGGGGGGGGTACGAGCAGTACTTC

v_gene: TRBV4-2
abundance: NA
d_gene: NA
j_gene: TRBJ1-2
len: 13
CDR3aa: CASSQGGDYGYTF
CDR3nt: TGTGCCAGCAGCCAAGGGGGGGACTATGGCTACACCTTC

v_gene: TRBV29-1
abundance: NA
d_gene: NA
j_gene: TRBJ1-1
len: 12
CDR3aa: CSALPGDTEAFF
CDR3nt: TGCAGCGCTCTTCCAGGGGACACTGAAGCTTTCTTT

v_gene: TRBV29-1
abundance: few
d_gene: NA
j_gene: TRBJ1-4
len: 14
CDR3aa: CSVEEGQRNEKLFF
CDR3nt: TGCAGCGTTGAAGAGGGACAACGGAATGAAAAACTGTTTTTT

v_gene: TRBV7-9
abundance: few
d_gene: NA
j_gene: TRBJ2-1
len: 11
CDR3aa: CASSFDSEQFF
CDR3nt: TGTGCCAGCAGCTTCGATAGTGAGCAGTTCTTC

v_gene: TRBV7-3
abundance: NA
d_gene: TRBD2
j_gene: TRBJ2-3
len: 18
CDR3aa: CASSPGTSGVYSTDTQYF
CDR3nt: TGTGCCAGCAGCCCGGGCACTAGCGGAGTATATAGCACAGATACGCAGTATTTT

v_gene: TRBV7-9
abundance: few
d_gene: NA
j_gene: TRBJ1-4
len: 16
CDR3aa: CASSLYNSLIHEKLFF
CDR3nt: TGTGCCAGCAGCTTATACAACAGTCTAATACATGAAAAACTGTTTTTT

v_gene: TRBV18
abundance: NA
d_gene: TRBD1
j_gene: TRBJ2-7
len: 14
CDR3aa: CASSPTGQGAEQYF
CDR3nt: TGTGCCAGCTCACCAACGGGACAGGGTGCCGAGCAGTACTTC

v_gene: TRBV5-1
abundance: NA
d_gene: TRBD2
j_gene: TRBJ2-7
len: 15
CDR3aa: CASNSDGGSSYEQYF
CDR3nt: TGCGCCAGCAACTCCGACGGGGGGAGCTCCTACGAGCAGTACTTC

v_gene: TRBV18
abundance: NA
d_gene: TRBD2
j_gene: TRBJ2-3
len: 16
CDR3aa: CASSYGTSGSTDTQYF
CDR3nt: TGTGCCAGCTCATACGGGACTAGCGGGAGCACAGATACGCAGTATTTT

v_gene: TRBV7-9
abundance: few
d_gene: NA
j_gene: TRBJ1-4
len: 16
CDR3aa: CASSLWRQATNEKLFF
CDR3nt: TGTGCCAGCAGCTTGTGGAGACAGGCAACTAATGAAAAACTGTTTTTT

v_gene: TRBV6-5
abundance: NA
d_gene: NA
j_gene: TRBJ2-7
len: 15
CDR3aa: CASTRLTSHSYEQYF
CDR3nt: TGTGCCAGCACCCGACTGACTTCACATTCCTACGAGCAGTACTTC

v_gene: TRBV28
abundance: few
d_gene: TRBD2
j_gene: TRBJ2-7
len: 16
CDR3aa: CASSLFVGGPYYEQYF
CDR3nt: TGTGCCAGCAGTTTATTCGTGGGAGGGCCGTATTACGAGCAGTACTTC

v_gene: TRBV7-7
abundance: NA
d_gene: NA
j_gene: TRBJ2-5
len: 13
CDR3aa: CASSPGGVETQYF
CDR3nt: TGTGCTAGCAGCCCAGGAGGGGTGGAGACCCAGTACTTC

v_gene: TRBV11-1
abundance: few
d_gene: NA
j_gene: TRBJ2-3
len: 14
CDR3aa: CASGRRRKTDTQYF
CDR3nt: TGTGCCAGCGGCCGCAGGAGGAAGACAGATACGCAGTATTTT

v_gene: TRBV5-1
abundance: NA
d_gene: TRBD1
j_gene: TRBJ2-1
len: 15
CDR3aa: CASSFRDRDYNEQFF
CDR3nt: TGCGCCAGCAGCTTCCGGGACAGGGATTACAATGAGCAGTTCTTC

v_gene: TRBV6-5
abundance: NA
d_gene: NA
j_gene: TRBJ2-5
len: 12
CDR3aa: CASSSHQETQYF
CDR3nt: TGTGCCAGCAGTTCCCATCAAGAGACCCAGTACTTC

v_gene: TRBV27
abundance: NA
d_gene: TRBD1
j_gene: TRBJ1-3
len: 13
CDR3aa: CASRGQRGNTIYF
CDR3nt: TGTGCCAGCAGGGGACAGAGGGGGAACACCATATATTTT

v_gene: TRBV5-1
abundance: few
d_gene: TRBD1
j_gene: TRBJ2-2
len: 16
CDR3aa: CASSLRAGGASGELFF
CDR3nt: TGCGCCAGCAGCTTGCGGGCAGGGGGCGCTTCCGGGGAGCTGTTTTTT

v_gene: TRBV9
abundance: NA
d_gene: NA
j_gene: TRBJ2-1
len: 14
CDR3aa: CASSPLGVGYEQFF
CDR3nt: TGTGCCAGCAGCCCCCTCGGGGTAGGCTATGAGCAGTTCTTC